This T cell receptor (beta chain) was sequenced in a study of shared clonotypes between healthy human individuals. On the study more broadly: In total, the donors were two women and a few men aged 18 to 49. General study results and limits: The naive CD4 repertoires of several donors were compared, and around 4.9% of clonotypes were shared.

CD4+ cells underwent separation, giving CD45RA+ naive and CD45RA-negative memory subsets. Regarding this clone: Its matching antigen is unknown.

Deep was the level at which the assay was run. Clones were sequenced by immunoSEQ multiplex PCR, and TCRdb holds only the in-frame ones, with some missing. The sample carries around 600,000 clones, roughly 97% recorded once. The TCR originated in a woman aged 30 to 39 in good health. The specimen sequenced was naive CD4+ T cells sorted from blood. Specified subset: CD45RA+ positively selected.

As DNA, the CDR3 is TGTGCCAAATCAGATGGGGAGACCCAGTACTTC. Translated: CAKSDGETQYF. The rearrangement joins TRBV7-9 to TRBJ2-5; D is undetermined. The germline CDR1 and CDR2 sequences are SEHNR and FQNEAQ (reference sequence). The CDR3 has 11 amino acids. The ends were cut back, 10 bases at V and 5 bases at J, with 11 bases in the middle.